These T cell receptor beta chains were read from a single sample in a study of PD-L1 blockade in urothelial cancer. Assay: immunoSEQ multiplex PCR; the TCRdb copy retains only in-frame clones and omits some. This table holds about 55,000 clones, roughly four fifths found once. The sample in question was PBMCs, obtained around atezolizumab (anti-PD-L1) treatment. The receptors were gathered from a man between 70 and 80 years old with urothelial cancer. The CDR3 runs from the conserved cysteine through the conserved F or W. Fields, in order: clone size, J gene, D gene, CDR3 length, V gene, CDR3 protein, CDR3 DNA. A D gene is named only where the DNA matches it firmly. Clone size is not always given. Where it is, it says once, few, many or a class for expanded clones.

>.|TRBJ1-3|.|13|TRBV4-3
CASSQGRSDTIYF
TGCGCCAGCAGCCAAGGTAGAAGTGACACCATATATTTT
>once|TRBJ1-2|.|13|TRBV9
CASSAGNNYGYTF
TGTGCCAGCAGCGCAGGGAACAACTATGGCTACACCTTC
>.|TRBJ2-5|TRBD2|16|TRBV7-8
CASSSRLAGGVETQYF
TGTGCCAGCAGCTCTCGACTAGCGGGGGGGGTAGAGACCCAGTACTTC
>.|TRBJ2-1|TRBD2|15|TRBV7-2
CASSSTSVPYNEQFF
TGTGCCAGCAGCTCGACTAGCGTCCCCTACAATGAGCAGTTCTTC
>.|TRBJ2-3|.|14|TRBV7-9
CASSLTQGGDTQYF
TGTGCCAGCAGCTTAACCCAAGGCGGGGATACGCAGTATTTT
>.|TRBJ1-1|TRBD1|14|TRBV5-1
CASSKDRVGTEAFF
TGCGCCAGCAGCAAAGACAGGGTGGGCACTGAAGCTTTCTTT
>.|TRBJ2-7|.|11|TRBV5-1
CASSLYYEQYF
TGCGCCAGCAGCCTCTACTACGAGCAGTACTTC
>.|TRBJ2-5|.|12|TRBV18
CASSHREETQYF
TGTGCCAGCTCACACAGGGAAGAGACCCAGTACTTC
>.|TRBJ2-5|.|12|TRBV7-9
CASSIGEKTQYF
TGTGCCAGCAGCATTGGAGAGAAGACCCAGTACTTC
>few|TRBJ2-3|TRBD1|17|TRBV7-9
CASSTGTGGSYTDTQYF
TGTGCCAGCAGCACCGGGACAGGGGGGTCTTACACAGATACGCAGTATTTT
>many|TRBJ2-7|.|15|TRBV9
CASSVDPGSPSEQYF
TGTGCCAGCAGCGTAGATCCCGGGAGCCCTTCCGAGCAGTACTTC
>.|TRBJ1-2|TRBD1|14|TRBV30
CAVDRDRGHHGYTF
TGTGCCGTGGACAGAGACAGGGGGCACCATGGCTACACCTTC
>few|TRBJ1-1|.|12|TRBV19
CASSFRGTEAFF
TGTGCCAGTAGTTTCAGGGGAACTGAAGCTTTCTTT
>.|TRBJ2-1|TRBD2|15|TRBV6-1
CASSETSGGVVEQFF
TGTGCCAGCAGTGAAACTAGCGGGGGGGTTGTTGAGCAGTTCTTC
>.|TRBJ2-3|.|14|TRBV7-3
CASSPGGIEDTQYF
TGTGCCAGCAGCCCAGGGGGGATTGAGGATACGCAGTATTTT
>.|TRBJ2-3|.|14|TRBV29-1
CSAHIAASTDTQYF
TGCAGTGCCCACATAGCGGCTAGCACAGATACGCAGTATTTT
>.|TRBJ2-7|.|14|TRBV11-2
CASSLVGQGYEQYF
TGTGCCAGCAGCTTAGTGGGGCAGGGCTACGAGCAGTACTTC
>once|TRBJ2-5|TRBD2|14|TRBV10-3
CAIRAGGTRETQYF
TGTGCCATCAGAGCGGGGGGAACACGAGAGACCCAGTACTTC
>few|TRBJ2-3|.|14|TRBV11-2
CASSLRGNTDTQYF
TGTGCCAGCAGCTTAAGGGGGAACACAGATACGCAGTATTTT
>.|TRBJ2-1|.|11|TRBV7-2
CASTLGNEQFF
TGTGCCAGCACCCTCGGGAATGAGCAGTTCTTC
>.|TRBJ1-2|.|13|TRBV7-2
CASSPDKNYGYTF
TGTGCCAGCAGCCCCGACAAGAACTATGGCTACACCTTC
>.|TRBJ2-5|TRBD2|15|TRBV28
CASRGPGLKQETQYF
TGTGCCAGCAGGGGGCCGGGACTAAAACAAGAGACCCAGTACTTC
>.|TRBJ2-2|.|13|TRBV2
CASWALRNGELFF
TGTGCCTCTTGGGCCCTACGAAACGGGGAGCTGTTTTTT
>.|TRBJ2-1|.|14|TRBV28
CASTQGRSYNEQFF
TGTGCCAGCACCCAGGGAAGGTCCTACAATGAGCAGTTCTTC
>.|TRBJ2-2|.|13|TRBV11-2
CASSLRGGVELFF
TGTGCCAGCAGCTTAAGGGGGGGTGTGGAGCTGTTTTTT
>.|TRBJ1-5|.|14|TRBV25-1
CASSASRGNQPQHF
TGTGCCAGCAGTGCCTCTAGGGGCAACCAGCCCCAGCATTTT
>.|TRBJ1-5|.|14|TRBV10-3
CAISESPQGQPQHF
TGTGCCATCAGTGAGTCGCCCCAGGGACAGCCCCAGCATTTT
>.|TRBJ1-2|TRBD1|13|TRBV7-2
CASSSRQGGGYTF
TGTGCCAGCAGCTCCAGACAGGGGGGAGGCTACACCTTC
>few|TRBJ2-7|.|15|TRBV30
CAWSVHLGRDYEQYF
TGTGCCTGGAGTGTACATTTGGGCAGGGACTACGAGCAGTACTTC
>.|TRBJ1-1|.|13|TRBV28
CASGLDGRTEAFF
TGTGCCAGCGGATTGGACGGGAGAACTGAAGCTTTCTTT
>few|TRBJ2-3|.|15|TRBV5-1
CASSLKGGFPDTQYF
TGCGCCAGCAGCTTAAAAGGAGGTTTCCCAGATACGCAGTATTTT
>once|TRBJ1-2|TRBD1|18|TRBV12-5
CASGLVTGQGKRNYGYTF
TGTGCTAGTGGTTTGGTAACGGGACAGGGGAAAAGAAACTATGGCTACACCTTC
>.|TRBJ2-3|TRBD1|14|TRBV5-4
CASSLVDRGDTQYF
TGTGCCAGCAGCTTGGTTGACAGGGGAGATACGCAGTATTTT
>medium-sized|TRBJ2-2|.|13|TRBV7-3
CASSLSGTGELFF
TGTGCCAGCAGCTTATCCGGGACCGGGGAGCTGTTTTTT
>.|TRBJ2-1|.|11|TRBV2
CASTENNEQFF
TGTGCCAGCACCGAGAATAATGAGCAGTTCTTC
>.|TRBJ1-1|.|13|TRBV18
CASSPGRVGEAFF
TGTGCCAGCTCACCAGGCAGGGTTGGTGAAGCTTTCTTT
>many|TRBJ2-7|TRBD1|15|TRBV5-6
CASSLQGAFPYEQYF
TGTGCCAGCAGCTTACAGGGGGCTTTTCCCTACGAGCAGTACTTC
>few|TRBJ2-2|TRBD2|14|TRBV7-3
CASSRTRVTGELFF
TGTGCCAGCAGCCGGACTAGGGTCACCGGGGAGCTGTTTTTT
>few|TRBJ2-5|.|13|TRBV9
CASSVEFGDSQYF
TGTGCCAGCAGCGTAGAGTTCGGAGACTCCCAGTACTTC
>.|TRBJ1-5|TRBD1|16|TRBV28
CASTTGGTGGNQPQHF
TGTGCCAGCACCACCGGCGGGACAGGGGGCAATCAGCCCCAGCATTTT
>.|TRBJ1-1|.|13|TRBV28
CASSRGGGTEAFF
TGTGCCAGCAGCAGGGGCGGGGGCACTGAAGCTTTCTTT
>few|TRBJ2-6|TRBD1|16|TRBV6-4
CASSPGGRGGANVLTF
TGTGCCAGCAGTCCAGGGGGCAGAGGTGGGGCCAACGTCCTGACTTTC